These T cell receptor beta chains were read from a single sample in a study of T cell responses to AZD1222 COVID-19 vaccine. This table comes from immunoSEQ multiplex PCR, and its TCRdb copy is limited to in-frame clones, with some not included. This table has under 110,000 clones, about 89% appearing once. The sequences come from peripheral blood, collected 28 days after the second AZD1222 dose. Source of these receptors: an adult who received the AZD1222 COVID-19 vaccine. Both conserved end residues are part of each CDR3. D genes are given only for firm matches. Clone size appears in some rows only: once, few, many, or a class for an expanded clone.

j_call clone_size d_call v_call cdr3_nt cdr3_aa
TRBJ1-1 - TRBD1 TRBV18 TGTGCCAGCTCAGCCGCAGGGGGAGGGTACACTGAAGCTTTCTTT CASSAAGGGYTEAFF
TRBJ2-2 - - TRBV7-3 TGTGCCAGCAGCTTACCGGGGACCGGGGAGCTGTTTTTT CASSLPGTGELFF
TRBJ2-2 - TRBD1 TRBV2 TGTGCCAGCAGGAGGGGACAGGGATTTTTACGGATCACCGGGGAGCTGTTTTTT CASRRGQGFLRITGELFF
TRBJ2-7 - - TRBV7-9 TGTGCCAGCAGCTTAGGACCCGCTACACCAGCCTACGAGCAGTACTTC CASSLGPATPAYEQYF
TRBJ2-3 once - TRBV7-9 TGTGCCAGCAGCTTAGTGGGGGACACCACAGATACGCAGTATTTT CASSLVGDTTDTQYF
TRBJ1-2 - - TRBV19 TGTGCCAGTAGCCTCTCCGGGGGACCGAACTATGGCTACACCTTC CASSLSGGPNYGYTF
TRBJ2-2 - - TRBV5-4 TGTGCCAGCAGGGGGGGACTTTCCCTTACCGGGGAGCTGTTTTTT CASRGGLSLTGELFF
TRBJ2-7 - - TRBV18 TGTGCCAGCTCACCACTGGTCGGTCAGCGCCCATCCGAGCAGTACTTC CASSPLVGQRPSEQYF
TRBJ1-2 - TRBD1 TRBV7-9 TGTGCCAGCAGCTTACCCGGGACAGGTTATGGCTACACCTTC CASSLPGTGYGYTF
TRBJ2-3 - - TRBV21-1 TGTGCCAGCAGCAAATTGTGGACTAGCTCAGATACGCAGTATTTT CASSKLWTSSDTQYF
TRBJ2-3 - TRBD2 TRBV19 TGTGCCAGTAGTCCGGGACTAGCGACGGCAGATACGCAGTATTTT CASSPGLATADTQYF
TRBJ2-2 once TRBD1 TRBV4-3 TGCGCCAGCAGCCAAGATCAGGGGGCGCGCACCGGGGAGCTGTTTTTT CASSQDQGARTGELFF
TRBJ1-3 - - TRBV5-1 TGCGCCAGCAGCTCCGACAGGACCTCTGGAAACACCATATATTTT CASSSDRTSGNTIYF
TRBJ1-2 - - TRBV28 TGTGCCAGCAGTTTCCCGCTAGGGCGGCACTATGGCTACACCTTC CASSFPLGRHYGYTF
TRBJ1-1 - TRBD1 TRBV12-3/TRBV12-4 TGTGCCAGCAGTCGGACAGGGGGGTATGAAGCTTTCTTT CASSRTGGYEAFF
TRBJ2-5 - TRBD2 TRBV3-1/TRBV3-2 TGTGCCAGCAGCCAACACACTCACCCGGGGCTAGCGGGGGCGAGCAGATGGGAGACCCAGTACTTC CASSQHTHPGLAGASRWETQYF
TRBJ2-5 - TRBD2 TRBV19 TGTGCCAGTAGCAAAGGGACTAGCGGGACCCCAGAGACCCAGTACTTC CASSKGTSGTPETQYF
TRBJ1-2 - TRBD1 TRBV5-4 TGTGCCAGCAGCTTGGCGACAGGGCAGCTCTCTACTTCTGATGGCTACACCTTC CASSLATGQLSTSDGYTF
TRBJ2-3 - TRBD1 TRBV12-3/TRBV12-4 TGTGCCAGCAGCCCCCGACAGGGGACGGAGTATTTT CASSPRQGTEYF
TRBJ2-5 - TRBD2 TRBV18 TGTGCCAGCTCACCACCTACTAGCGGGGGAGGAGAGACCCAGTACTTC CASSPPTSGGGETQYF
TRBJ2-5 - TRBD1 TRBV29-1 TGCAGCGTTGGCCGGGGACAGGGCAGGCAAGAGACCCAGTACTTC CSVGRGQGRQETQYF
TRBJ1-6 - TRBD1 TRBV5-1 TGCGCCAGCAGCTCCGCCGGGACAGGGAATTCACCCCTCCACTTT CASSSAGTGNSPLHF
TRBJ1-5 - TRBD1 TRBV11-2 TGTGCCAGCAGCCTCGACAGGGGTAATCAGCCCCAGCATTTT CASSLDRGNQPQHF
TRBJ1-1 - - TRBV5-5 TGTGCCAGCAGCTCAAGACAGGAGATAATGAACACTGAAGCTTTCTTT CASSSRQEIMNTEAFF
TRBJ1-1 - TRBD1 TRBV6-5 TGTGCCAGCAGATTGAGACAGGGGTGGAACACTGAAGCTTTCTTT CASRLRQGWNTEAFF
TRBJ2-7 - TRBD1 TRBV28 TGTGCCAGCTCCGACCCGAGGGGGCTAACTCTTGAGCAGTACTTC CASSDPRGLTLEQYF
TRBJ1-5 - - TRBV7-9 TGTGCCAGCAGCTTCGGCGCGGGCAATCAGCCCCAGCATTTT CASSFGAGNQPQHF
TRBJ1-1 - - TRBV5-8 TGTGCCAGCAGCTTGTCCGCGGATTCTACTGAAGCTTTCTTT CASSLSADSTEAFF
TRBJ2-7 - TRBD1 TRBV7-9 TGTGCCAGCAGCTCATCGGGACAGGGGGCCTACGAGCAGTACTTC CASSSSGQGAYEQYF
TRBJ1-5 - - TRBV19 TGTGCCAGTAGTATAGTGGCGGAGAATCAGCCCCAGCATTTT CASSIVAENQPQHF
TRBJ2-1 - TRBD2 TRBV4-2 TGTGCCAGCAGCCAAGATCTGGCGGTAGCGGGAGCACTGACCTACAATGAGCAGTTCTTC CASSQDLAVAGALTYNEQFF
TRBJ2-7 - - TRBV19 TGTGCCAGTAGGGGGGACACCTACGAGCAGTACTTC CASRGDTYEQYF
TRBJ1-1 - - TRBV27 TGTGCCAGCAGTTTTTTTGGACAGAACACTGAAGCTTTCTTT CASSFFGQNTEAFF
TRBJ1-6 once TRBD1 TRBV7-3 TGTGCCAGCAGCCAAACAGGGGGCGGTTCACCCCTCCACTTT CASSQTGGGSPLHF
TRBJ1-5 - - TRBV7-2 TGTGCCAGCAGCTTAGAGGGAATAAGGAATCAGCCCCAGCATTTT CASSLEGIRNQPQHF
TRBJ2-3 - TRBD2 TRBV11-2 TGTGCCAGCAGCTTCCGAATGAAGGCGGGGGGGCAGGGAGATACGCAGTATTTT CASSFRMKAGGQGDTQYF
TRBJ1-2 - TRBD1 TRBV14 TGTGCCAGCAGCCAAGGTGCAGGGGGCGTCAACTATGGCTACACCTTC CASSQGAGGVNYGYTF